This TCR beta chain was obtained from a study of shared clonotypes between healthy human individuals. Study information: Contributing individuals were a couple of females and a few males aged 18 to 49. Notes on the study in general: In contrast to clonotypes shared by all four donors, non-shared clonotypes had lower generation probabilities. Sampling covered blood only; tissue repertoires likely differ.

The donor population consisted of healthy HIV-negative adults with no recent acute infections or vaccinations. A remark on this clone: Its antigen remains unknown.

Clones were read by immunoSEQ multiplex PCR, and TCRdb kept only the in-frame ones, dropping some. The data contain 2,500,000 or so clones, about 90% of them singletons. V was pared by 4 bases and J by 2 bases, with 5 bases of the junction left unmatched. This CDR3 is built from 15 residues. Per germline, CDR1 MNHEY and CDR2 SMNVEV (reference sequence). Sequencing was performed on naive CD4+ T cells from PBMCs. As for subset: CD45RA+ positively selected. The chain joins TRBV27 to TRBJ2-7; 10 positions match TRBD1. This receptor was taken from a man aged 18 to 35 in good health. Some clones in this sample may be carry-over from other donors' samples. The CDR3 DNA follows: TGTGCCAGCAGTTCAGCAGGGACAGGGGCCTACGAGCAGTACTTC. Its protein product is CASSSAGTGAYEQYF.